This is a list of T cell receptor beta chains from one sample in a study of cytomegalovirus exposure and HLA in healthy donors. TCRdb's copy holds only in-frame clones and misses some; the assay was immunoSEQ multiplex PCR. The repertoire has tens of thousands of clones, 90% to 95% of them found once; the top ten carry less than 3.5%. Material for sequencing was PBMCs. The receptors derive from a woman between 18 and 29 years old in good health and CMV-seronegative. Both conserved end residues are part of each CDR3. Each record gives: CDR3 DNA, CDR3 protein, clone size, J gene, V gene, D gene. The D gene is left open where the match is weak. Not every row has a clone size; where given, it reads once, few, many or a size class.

CDR3nt: TGTGCCAGCAGGCCAACCGGGACAGGCGGCTACAATGAGCAGTTCTTC; CDR3aa: CASRPTGTGGYNEQFF; abundance: .; j_gene: TRBJ2-1; v_gene: TRBV2; d_gene: TRBD1
CDR3nt: TGCGCCAGCAGCCAAGCTAGGACAGCCAGCTACGAGCAGTACTTC; CDR3aa: CASSQARTASYEQYF; abundance: .; j_gene: TRBJ2-7; v_gene: TRBV4-1; d_gene: .
CDR3nt: TGTGCCAGCAGCGGTCGGACTAGCGGGAGGTACAATGAGCAGTTCTTC; CDR3aa: CASSGRTSGRYNEQFF; abundance: .; j_gene: TRBJ2-1; v_gene: TRBV21-1; d_gene: .
CDR3nt: TGTGCCAGCTCACCACGGGGTGAAGCGGGGGGCGAGCAGTACTTC; CDR3aa: CASSPRGEAGGEQYF; abundance: .; j_gene: TRBJ2-7; v_gene: TRBV18; d_gene: TRBD2
CDR3nt: TGTGCCAGCTCACCGGACAGGGATAATTCACCCCTCCACTTT; CDR3aa: CASSPDRDNSPLHF; abundance: .; j_gene: TRBJ1-6; v_gene: TRBV18; d_gene: TRBD1
CDR3nt: TGTGCCAGCTCACCGGGACAGGGAGTTTCGCAGACCCAGTACTTC; CDR3aa: CASSPGQGVSQTQYF; abundance: .; j_gene: TRBJ2-5; v_gene: TRBV18; d_gene: TRBD1
CDR3nt: TGTGCCAGCAGCTTGGTGACAGGGTTTGGTGAGACCCAGTACTTC; CDR3aa: CASSLVTGFGETQYF; abundance: .; j_gene: TRBJ2-5; v_gene: TRBV5-6; d_gene: TRBD1
CDR3nt: TGTGCCAGCAGTGACGACAGGGGGCGCAGAGAAAAACTGTTTTTT; CDR3aa: CASSDDRGRREKLFF; abundance: .; j_gene: TRBJ1-4; v_gene: TRBV25-1; d_gene: TRBD1
CDR3nt: TGTGCCAGCAGCGCCGGACAGGGGACGTACTACGAGCAGTACTTC; CDR3aa: CASSAGQGTYYEQYF; abundance: .; j_gene: TRBJ2-7; v_gene: TRBV9; d_gene: TRBD1
CDR3nt: TGTGCCAGTAGTATAGGGGGCGGGAGGATCAGAACGGTTACCGGGGAGCTGTTTTTT; CDR3aa: CASSIGGGRIRTVTGELFF; abundance: .; j_gene: TRBJ2-2; v_gene: TRBV19; d_gene: TRBD2
CDR3nt: TGCAGCGTTTTACAGGGAGCCACTGAAGCTTTCTTT; CDR3aa: CSVLQGATEAFF; abundance: few; j_gene: TRBJ1-1; v_gene: TRBV29-1; d_gene: .
CDR3nt: TGTGCCAGCAGCTTGGCAGGGGCTCTTACAGATACGCAGTATTTT; CDR3aa: CASSLAGALTDTQYF; abundance: .; j_gene: TRBJ2-3; v_gene: TRBV5-5; d_gene: .
CDR3nt: TGTGCCAGCAGCCAGTACAGGGGGACTGGTCAGCCCCAGCATTTT; CDR3aa: CASSQYRGTGQPQHF; abundance: few; j_gene: TRBJ1-5; v_gene: TRBV4-2; d_gene: TRBD1
CDR3nt: TGTGCCAGCAGCAAGGGACAGGGAGTCTATGGCTACACCTTC; CDR3aa: CASSKGQGVYGYTF; abundance: .; j_gene: TRBJ1-2; v_gene: TRBV11-2; d_gene: TRBD1
CDR3nt: TGTGCCAGCAGCCCCCGCAAAGCGGAGAACACCGGGGAGCTGTTTTTT; CDR3aa: CASSPRKAENTGELFF; abundance: .; j_gene: TRBJ2-2; v_gene: TRBV9; d_gene: .
CDR3nt: TGTGCCAGCAGCCCCCTAGGGACTAGAAGGAACAATGAGCAGTTCTTC; CDR3aa: CASSPLGTRRNNEQFF; abundance: few; j_gene: TRBJ2-1; v_gene: TRBV11-2; d_gene: TRBD2
CDR3nt: TGTGCCAGCAGTGGGGGGCAGGGACTAGTTCCCGGGGAGCTGTTTTTT; CDR3aa: CASSGGQGLVPGELFF; abundance: once; j_gene: TRBJ2-2; v_gene: TRBV2; d_gene: TRBD2
CDR3nt: TGTGCCAGCAGTCGCCTGGGACAGGGGGACTATGGCTACACCTTC; CDR3aa: CASSRLGQGDYGYTF; abundance: .; j_gene: TRBJ1-2; v_gene: TRBV6-5; d_gene: TRBD1
CDR3nt: TGTTCCAGCATCCACTCACGGGGGGTCTATGAGCAGTTCTTC; CDR3aa: CSSIHSRGVYEQFF; abundance: .; j_gene: TRBJ2-1; v_gene: TRBV7-9; d_gene: TRBD2
CDR3nt: TGTGCCAGCAGCTTACGAGGGGGCCTGAACACCGGGGAGCTGTTTTTT; CDR3aa: CASSLRGGLNTGELFF; abundance: .; j_gene: TRBJ2-2; v_gene: TRBV7-8; d_gene: TRBD1
CDR3nt: TGTGCCAGCAGAGAGCGGACCTACGAGCAGTACTTC; CDR3aa: CASRERTYEQYF; abundance: .; j_gene: TRBJ2-7; v_gene: TRBV2; d_gene: .
CDR3nt: TGTGCCAGCAGTTTTGAAGCAGGGACTAGCACAGATACGCAGTATTTT; CDR3aa: CASSFEAGTSTDTQYF; abundance: few; j_gene: TRBJ2-3; v_gene: TRBV28; d_gene: .
CDR3nt: TGTGCCAGCAGCACCTCCGGGACAGGGACCTCCTACGAGCAGTACTTC; CDR3aa: CASSTSGTGTSYEQYF; abundance: .; j_gene: TRBJ2-7; v_gene: TRBV9; d_gene: TRBD1
CDR3nt: TGTGCCAGCTCGGTGGACAGGGGCACTGAAGCTTTCTTT; CDR3aa: CASSVDRGTEAFF; abundance: .; j_gene: TRBJ1-1; v_gene: TRBV18; d_gene: TRBD1
CDR3nt: TGTGCCATCAGTCCGGTTATGCGGGCAGAGACCCAGTACTTC; CDR3aa: CAISPVMRAETQYF; abundance: once; j_gene: TRBJ2-5; v_gene: TRBV10-3; d_gene: .
CDR3nt: TGTGCCAGCTCAACTTCGACAGAGACGAACACTGAAGCTTTCTTT; CDR3aa: CASSTSTETNTEAFF; abundance: .; j_gene: TRBJ1-1; v_gene: TRBV18; d_gene: .
CDR3nt: TGTGCCAGCACCGGGACTAGCGGGAGGGCCCCCTACGAGCAGTACTTC; CDR3aa: CASTGTSGRAPYEQYF; abundance: .; j_gene: TRBJ2-7; v_gene: TRBV27; d_gene: TRBD2
CDR3nt: TGTGCCAGCAGCCCGTCTTTAGAGGGAGCGATCGGGGAGCTGTTTTTT; CDR3aa: CASSPSLEGAIGELFF; abundance: .; j_gene: TRBJ2-2; v_gene: TRBV4-2; d_gene: .
CDR3nt: TGCGCCAGCAGCCAAGAAACTAGCGGGACAGATACGCAGTATTTT; CDR3aa: CASSQETSGTDTQYF; abundance: .; j_gene: TRBJ2-3; v_gene: TRBV4-3; d_gene: TRBD2
CDR3nt: TGTGCCAGCAGTGAATCCCTCGAGGGAACCCTCACTGAAGCTTTCTTT; CDR3aa: CASSESLEGTLTEAFF; abundance: .; j_gene: TRBJ1-1; v_gene: TRBV25-1; d_gene: .
CDR3nt: TGTGCCAGTAGTATAAACAGCAATTCACCCCTCCACTTT; CDR3aa: CASSINSNSPLHF; abundance: few; j_gene: TRBJ1-6; v_gene: TRBV19; d_gene: .
CDR3nt: TGTGCCAGCAATGCCCCCCGTTCGACAGGGGGCGCGGGTAATCAGCCCCAGCATTTT; CDR3aa: CASNAPRSTGGAGNQPQHF; abundance: .; j_gene: TRBJ1-5; v_gene: TRBV28; d_gene: TRBD1
CDR3nt: TGCGCCAGCAGCCAAGACTTAATTAGCACAGATACGCAGTATTTT; CDR3aa: CASSQDLISTDTQYF; abundance: .; j_gene: TRBJ2-3; v_gene: TRBV4-3; d_gene: .
CDR3nt: TGCGCCAGCAGCCAAGAGAGCGGGAGGGCCTCCTACGAGCAGTACTTC; CDR3aa: CASSQESGRASYEQYF; abundance: .; j_gene: TRBJ2-7; v_gene: TRBV4-1; d_gene: TRBD2
CDR3nt: TGTGCCAGCAGTTCCGGGGACAGGGCTAGCCGGCAGCCCCAGCATTTT; CDR3aa: CASSSGDRASRQPQHF; abundance: .; j_gene: TRBJ1-5; v_gene: TRBV6-6; d_gene: TRBD1
CDR3nt: TGTGCCAGCAGCTTAGGGACTCTTCTCTCCAATGAGCAGTTCTTC; CDR3aa: CASSLGTLLSNEQFF; abundance: .; j_gene: TRBJ2-1; v_gene: TRBV7-3; d_gene: .
CDR3nt: TGTGCCAGCAGCTTAAGGGGCCTAGCGGGAGGGGATAATGAGCAGTTCTTC; CDR3aa: CASSLRGLAGGDNEQFF; abundance: .; j_gene: TRBJ2-1; v_gene: TRBV7-3; d_gene: TRBD2
CDR3nt: TGTGCCAGCAGCTTGGTTGGGACAGGATTTCAGCCCCAGCATTTT; CDR3aa: CASSLVGTGFQPQHF; abundance: .; j_gene: TRBJ1-5; v_gene: TRBV5-8; d_gene: TRBD1
CDR3nt: TGTGCCAGCAGCTGGCTTGAGGACAGATTCTCCTACAATGAGCAGTTCTTC; CDR3aa: CASSWLEDRFSYNEQFF; abundance: .; j_gene: TRBJ2-1; v_gene: TRBV28; d_gene: .
CDR3nt: TGCGCCAGCAGCTTGTCCTCGGGAGGGATCGCAGATACGCAGTATTTT; CDR3aa: CASSLSSGGIADTQYF; abundance: .; j_gene: TRBJ2-3; v_gene: TRBV5-1; d_gene: TRBD2
CDR3nt: TGTGCCAGCAGTTTACAAGGGGGATTAGAGCAGTACTTC; CDR3aa: CASSLQGGLEQYF; abundance: .; j_gene: TRBJ2-7; v_gene: TRBV27; d_gene: .
CDR3nt: TGTGCCAGCAGCCCCGACAGGCATCAATACGAGCAGTACTTC; CDR3aa: CASSPDRHQYEQYF; abundance: .; j_gene: TRBJ2-7; v_gene: TRBV5-6; d_gene: .
CDR3nt: TGTGCCATCAGTGATCGGGGGACGCACGAGCAGTACTTC; CDR3aa: CAISDRGTHEQYF; abundance: .; j_gene: TRBJ2-7; v_gene: TRBV10-3; d_gene: .
CDR3nt: TGTGCCAGCAGCTTGGGACTAGCCGAAGAGACCCAGTACTTC; CDR3aa: CASSLGLAEETQYF; abundance: few; j_gene: TRBJ2-5; v_gene: TRBV7-2; d_gene: TRBD2
CDR3nt: TGTGCCAGTAGTATAGAAGGGACACACCCTTATGGCTACACCTTC; CDR3aa: CASSIEGTHPYGYTF; abundance: .; j_gene: TRBJ1-2; v_gene: TRBV19; d_gene: .
CDR3nt: TGTGCCAGCAGCCGGGACAGGGATCAGCCCCAGCATTTT; CDR3aa: CASSRDRDQPQHF; abundance: .; j_gene: TRBJ1-5; v_gene: TRBV6-5; d_gene: TRBD1
CDR3nt: TGTGCCAGCAGCCAGGTAACCCACGAGCAGTACTTC; CDR3aa: CASSQVTHEQYF; abundance: .; j_gene: TRBJ2-7; v_gene: TRBV7-2; d_gene: .
CDR3nt: TGTGCCAGCAGTCTAAGGGGAGGGGCGGGTGGCTACACCTTC; CDR3aa: CASSLRGGAGGYTF; abundance: .; j_gene: TRBJ1-2; v_gene: TRBV27; d_gene: .
CDR3nt: TGTGCCAGCAGCCGACCGGCGGGGAATCTACTAAGAAACACTGACGAAGCTTTCTTT; CDR3aa: CASSRPAGNLLRNTDEAFF; abundance: few; j_gene: TRBJ1-1; v_gene: TRBV11-2; d_gene: .
CDR3nt: TGTGCCAGCAGCTTAGATTCTGCTAGCGGGAGAGAGACCCAGTACTTC; CDR3aa: CASSLDSASGRETQYF; abundance: .; j_gene: TRBJ2-5; v_gene: TRBV11-3; d_gene: TRBD2
CDR3nt: TGTGCCAGCAGCGTAGAGAACAGGGTCACCGGGGAGCTGTTTTTT; CDR3aa: CASSVENRVTGELFF; abundance: .; j_gene: TRBJ2-2; v_gene: TRBV9; d_gene: .
CDR3nt: TGTGCCAGCAGCCTTCTCGGGAGTACAAATGAGCAGTTCTTC; CDR3aa: CASSLLGSTNEQFF; abundance: .; j_gene: TRBJ2-1; v_gene: TRBV7-3; d_gene: .
CDR3nt: TGTTCCAGCAGCCGAGTCGCCGGCGGGAGTTTGGACGAGCAGTACTTC; CDR3aa: CSSSRVAGGSLDEQYF; abundance: once; j_gene: TRBJ2-7; v_gene: TRBV7-9; d_gene: TRBD2